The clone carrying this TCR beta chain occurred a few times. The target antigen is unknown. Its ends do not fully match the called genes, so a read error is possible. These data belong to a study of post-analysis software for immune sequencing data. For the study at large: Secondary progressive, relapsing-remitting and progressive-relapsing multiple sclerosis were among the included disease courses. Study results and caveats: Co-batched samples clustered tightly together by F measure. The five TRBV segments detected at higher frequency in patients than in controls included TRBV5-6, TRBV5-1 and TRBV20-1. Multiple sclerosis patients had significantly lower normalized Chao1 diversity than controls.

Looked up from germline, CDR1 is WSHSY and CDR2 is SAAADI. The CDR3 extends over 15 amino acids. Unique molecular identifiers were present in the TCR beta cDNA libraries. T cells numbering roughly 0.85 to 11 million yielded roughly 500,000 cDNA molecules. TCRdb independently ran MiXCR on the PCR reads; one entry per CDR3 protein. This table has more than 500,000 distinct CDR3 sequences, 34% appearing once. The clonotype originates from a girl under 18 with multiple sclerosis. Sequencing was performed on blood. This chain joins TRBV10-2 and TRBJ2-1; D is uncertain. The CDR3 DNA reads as TGCGCCAGCAGGGGTGGAGTAGTTAGTATGGATGAGCGGTTCTTC. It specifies CASRGGVVSMDERFF.